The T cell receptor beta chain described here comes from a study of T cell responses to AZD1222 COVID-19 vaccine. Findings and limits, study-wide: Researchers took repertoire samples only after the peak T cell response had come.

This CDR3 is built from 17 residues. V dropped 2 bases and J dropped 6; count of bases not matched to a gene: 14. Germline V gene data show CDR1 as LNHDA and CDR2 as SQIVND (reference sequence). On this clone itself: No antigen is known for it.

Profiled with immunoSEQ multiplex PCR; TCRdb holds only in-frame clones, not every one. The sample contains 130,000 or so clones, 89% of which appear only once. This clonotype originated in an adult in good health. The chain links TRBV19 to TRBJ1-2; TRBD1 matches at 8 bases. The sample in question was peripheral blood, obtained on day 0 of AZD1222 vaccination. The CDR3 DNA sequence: TGTGCCAGTAGTATACCAGACTGGGGACAGGATGTAAATGGCTACACCTTC. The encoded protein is CASSIPDWGQDVNGYTF.